This TCR beta chain was identified during a study of blood T cell repertoires in COVID-19. Overall study: Specimens from acute and convalescent COVID-19 originated in the United States, Italy and Spain. PBMCs, B-cell-depleted T cells, or T cells provided the cDNA or gDNA that made up the material.

The CDR3 is 13 residues long. CDR1 and CDR2 from the germline V gene are MNHEY and SVGAGI. The ends lost 5 bases at V and 12 bases at J; junction bases unmatched: 11. As originally analysed: The assay estimated nucleated cells by amplifying reference gene primers. The assay was immunoSEQ multiplex PCR, and TCRdb's table has in-frame clones only and misses some. The V and J calls and clone size come from that table; D and trimming were worked out from the DNA. The table has about 220,000 clones, 85% seen once. Followed over time, Seattle patients had been enrolled while infection was active. The receptor's source is a woman aged 70-85 years with COVID-19, enrolled during active disease. The source material was peripheral blood. The chain recombines TRBV6-5 with TRBJ1-1; 8 bases match TRBD1. DNA for the CDR3: TGTGCCAGCAGTCCTAGGACAGGGCGGGAAACTTTCTTT. Translated, it gives CASSPRTGRETFF.